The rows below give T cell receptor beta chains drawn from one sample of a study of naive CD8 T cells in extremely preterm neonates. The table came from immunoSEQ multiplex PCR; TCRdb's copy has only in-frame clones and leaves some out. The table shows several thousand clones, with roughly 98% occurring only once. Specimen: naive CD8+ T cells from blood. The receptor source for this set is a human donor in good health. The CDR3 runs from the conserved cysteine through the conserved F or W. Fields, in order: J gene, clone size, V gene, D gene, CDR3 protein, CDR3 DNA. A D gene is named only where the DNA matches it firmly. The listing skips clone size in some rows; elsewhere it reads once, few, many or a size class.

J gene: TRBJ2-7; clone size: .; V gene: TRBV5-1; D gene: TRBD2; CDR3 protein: CASSPRGGPPDEQYF; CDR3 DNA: TGCGCCAGCAGCCCCCGCGGGGGACCTCCAGACGAGCAGTACTTC
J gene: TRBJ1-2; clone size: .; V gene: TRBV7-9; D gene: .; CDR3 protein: CASQLPQGGTNYGYTF; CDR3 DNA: TGTGCCAGCCAATTGCCCCAGGGTGGAACCAACTATGGCTACACCTTC
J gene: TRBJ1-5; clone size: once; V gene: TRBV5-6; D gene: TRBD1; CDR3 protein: CASSFGTGLNQPQHF; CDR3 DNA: TGTGCCAGCAGCTTCGGGACAGGGCTCAATCAGCCCCAGCATTTT
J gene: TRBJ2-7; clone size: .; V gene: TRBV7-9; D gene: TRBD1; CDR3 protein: CASSAPGQGHYEQYF; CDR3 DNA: TGTGCCAGCAGTGCTCCGGGACAGGGTCACTACGAGCAGTACTTC
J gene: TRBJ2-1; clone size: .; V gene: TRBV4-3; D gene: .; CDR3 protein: CASSRSGEQFF; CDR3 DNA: TGCGCCAGCAGCCGGTCCGGGGAGCAGTTCTTC
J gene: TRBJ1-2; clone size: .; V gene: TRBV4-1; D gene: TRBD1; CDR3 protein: CASSLTGYDGYTF; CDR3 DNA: TGCGCCAGCAGCCTGACAGGGTACGATGGCTACACCTTC
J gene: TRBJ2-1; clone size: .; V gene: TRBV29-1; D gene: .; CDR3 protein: CSVEPEDSNEQFF; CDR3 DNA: TGCAGCGTTGAACCGGAGGACAGCAATGAGCAGTTCTTC
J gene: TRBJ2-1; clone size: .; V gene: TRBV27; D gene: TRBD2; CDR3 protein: CASSLAPSGGYNEQFF; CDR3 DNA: TGTGCCAGCAGTCTAGCCCCGAGCGGGGGCTACAATGAGCAGTTCTTC
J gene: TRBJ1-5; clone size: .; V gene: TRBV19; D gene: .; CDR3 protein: CASTFGEGDQPQHF; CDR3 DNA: TGTGCCAGTACCTTTGGGGAGGGTGATCAGCCCCAGCATTTT
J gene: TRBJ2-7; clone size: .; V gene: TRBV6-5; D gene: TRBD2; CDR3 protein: CASTLTSGAFEQYF; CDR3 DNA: TGTGCCAGCACCCTGACTAGCGGGGCCTTCGAGCAGTACTTC
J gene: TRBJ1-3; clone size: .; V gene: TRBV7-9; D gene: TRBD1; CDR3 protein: CASSGGTDGNTIYF; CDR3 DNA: TGTGCCAGCAGCGGCGGGACAGATGGAAACACCATATATTTT
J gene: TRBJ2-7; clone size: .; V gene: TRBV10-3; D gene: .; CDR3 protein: CAISPDRTYEQYF; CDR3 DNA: TGTGCCATCAGTCCGGACAGAACCTACGAGCAGTACTTC
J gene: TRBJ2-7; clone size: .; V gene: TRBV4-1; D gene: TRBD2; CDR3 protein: CASSPISNRASGHEQYF; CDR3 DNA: TGCGCCAGCAGCCCGATCTCCAATCGGGCTAGCGGGCACGAGCAGTACTTC
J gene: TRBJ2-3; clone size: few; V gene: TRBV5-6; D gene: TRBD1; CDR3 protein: CASSGQGDTQYF; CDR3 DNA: TGTGCCAGCAGCGGACAGGGGGATACGCAGTATTTT
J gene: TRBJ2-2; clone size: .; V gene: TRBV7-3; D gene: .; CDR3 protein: CASSLQGGTSNTGELFF; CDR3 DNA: TGTGCCAGCAGCTTACAGGGGGGAACCTCGAACACCGGGGAGCTGTTTTTT
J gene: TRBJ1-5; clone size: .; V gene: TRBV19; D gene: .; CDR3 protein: CASSPSGTFLNQPQHF; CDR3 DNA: TGTGCCAGTAGTCCTTCGGGAACATTTCTCAATCAGCCCCAGCATTTT
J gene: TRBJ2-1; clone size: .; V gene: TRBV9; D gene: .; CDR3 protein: CASSVVFPGYNEQFF; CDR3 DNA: TGTGCCAGCAGCGTAGTGTTTCCAGGGTACAATGAGCAGTTCTTC
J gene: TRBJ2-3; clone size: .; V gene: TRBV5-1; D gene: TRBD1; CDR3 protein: CASSFSRDRGTDTQYF; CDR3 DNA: TGCGCCAGCAGCTTCAGCCGGGACAGAGGCACAGATACGCAGTATTTT
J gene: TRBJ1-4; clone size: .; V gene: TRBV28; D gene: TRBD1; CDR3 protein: CASSLFQGATNEKLFF; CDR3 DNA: TGTGCCAGCAGTTTATTCCAGGGGGCAACTAATGAAAAACTGTTTTTT
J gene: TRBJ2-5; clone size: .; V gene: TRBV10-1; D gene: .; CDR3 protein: CASSESTPLQPETQYF; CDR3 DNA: TGCGCCAGCAGTGAGTCGACTCCGCTTCAGCCGGAGACCCAGTACTTC
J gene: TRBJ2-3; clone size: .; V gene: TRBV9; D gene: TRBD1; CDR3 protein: CASSVGGQVSTDTQYF; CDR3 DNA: TGTGCCAGCAGCGTAGGAGGACAGGTGAGCACAGATACGCAGTATTTT
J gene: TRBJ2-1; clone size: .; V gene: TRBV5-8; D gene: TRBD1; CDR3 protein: CASSEDRGYGEQFF; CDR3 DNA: TGTGCCAGCAGCGAGGACAGGGGGTATGGTGAGCAGTTCTTC
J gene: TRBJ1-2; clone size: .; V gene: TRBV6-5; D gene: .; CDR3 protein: CASSYSEGGARGYTF; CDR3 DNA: TGTGCCAGCAGTTACTCGGAGGGGGGGGCGAGGGGCTACACCTTC
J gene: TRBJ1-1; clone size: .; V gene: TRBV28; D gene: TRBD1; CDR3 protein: CASSLITGAIEAFF; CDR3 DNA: TGTGCCAGCAGTTTAATTACAGGGGCTATTGAAGCTTTCTTT
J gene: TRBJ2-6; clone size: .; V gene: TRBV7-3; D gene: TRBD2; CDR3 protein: CASSLQLAGGLGANVLTF; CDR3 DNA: TGTGCCAGCAGCTTACAACTAGCGGGGGGGCTCGGGGCCAACGTCCTGACTTTC